These 15 T cell receptor beta chains were all obtained from the same sample, sequenced in a study of CD8 T cells in ankylosing spondylitis. Via MiXCR, TCRdb re-called the 5' RACE reads, giving one row per CDR3 protein. The sample carries about 160,000 distinct CDR3 sequences, around 43% recorded once. The sequenced sample consisted of synovial fluid, either unsorted or a sorted T cell fraction (not recorded which). The origin of the receptors is a male donor with ankylosing spondylitis.

This clonotype was seen at least ten times. The rearrangement uses TRBV4-2 and TRBJ2-5; 12 nucleotides align to TRBD2. This CDR3 contains 16 residues. Germline loops: CDR1 LGHNA, CDR2 YNFKEQ. With 3 bases clipped from V and 7 bases from J, the junction kept 9 bases outside the gene matches. The CDR3 DNA follows: TGTGCCAGCAGCCAGACCAGACTAGCGGGAGACGGGACCCAGTACTTC. It translates to CASSQTRLAGDGTQYF.

V gene TRBV2 combines with J gene TRBJ2-7, with D perhaps matching TRBD1 or TRBD2 (6 bases each). From germline, CDR1 is SNHLY and CDR2 FYNNEI. Trimming took 8 bases from V and 2 from J, leaving 16 bases between them. This CDR3 is 14 amino acids long. The CDR3 loop reads CASVGTGATYEQYF. DNA for the CDR3: TGTGCCAGCGTCGGTACGGGGGCGACCTACGAGCAGTACTTC.

V usage is TRBV30 and J usage is TRBJ2-3; 13 nucleotides align to TRBD2. CDR1 GTSNPN and CDR2 SVGIG come from the germline V gene (reference sequence). The CDR3 loop spans 12 amino acids. J was trimmed by 6 bases and V by 8 bases; bases with no gene match: 2. CDR3 sequence reads: CARTSGSDTQYF. In DNA form, the CDR3 reads TGTGCCCGGACTAGCGGGAGCGATACGCAGTATTTT.

Worth noting for this clonotype: One end of the junction does not line up with germline, which may come from a read error. The chain combines TRBV4-2 with TRBJ2-3, with D perhaps matching TRBD1 (5 bases). The CDR3 spans 12 residues. The V gene's germline CDR1 is LGHNA and CDR2 YNFKEQ. CDR3 DNA sequence: TGCGCCAGCAGCCAAGGGGCGGATACGCAGTATTTT. Translation gives CASSQGADTQYF.

V usage is TRBV28 and J usage is TRBJ2-1, with 7 bases aligning to TRBD2. This CDR3 has 14 residues. J was trimmed by 10 bases and V by 3 bases; bases with no gene match: 9. Germline V gene data show CDR1 as MDHEN and CDR2 as SYDVKM. The CDR3 sequence is CASSFLAGVWEQFF. The CDR3 coding sequence is TGTGCCAGCAGTTTCCTGGCGGGAGTCTGGGAGCAGTTCTTC.

This clonotype has only a few counts. This chain uses TRBV19 with TRBJ2-1; 7 bases line up with TRBD2. CDR3 length equals 16 residues. V lost 5 bases, J lost 3 bases, and 10 bases stayed unmatched. From germline, CDR1 is LNHDA and CDR2 SQIVND (reference sequence). The CDR3 protein is CASSPLTGGSYNEQFF. The CDR3 nucleotides are TGTGCCAGTAGTCCCCTGACCGGGGGGAGCTACAATGAGCAGTTCTTC.

This clonotype was detected once. The chain is built from TRBV2 and TRBJ1-3; unclear D gene. The CDR3 length is 14 residues. Deletions cut 5 bases from V and 0 bases from J, with 8 bases between. The germline V gene encodes CDR1 SNHLY and CDR2 FYNNEI. The CDR3, as DNA: TGTGCCAGCAGTTGGGCCCTCTCTGGAAACACCATATATTTT. It specifies CASSWALSGNTIYF.

The chain combines TRBV29-1 with TRBJ2-7; the match to TRBD2 covers 7 bases. V dropped 4 bases and J dropped 5; count of bases not matched to a gene: 5. CDR3 length: 12 residues. Germline V gene sequence: CDR1 SQVTM, CDR2 ANQGSEA. This chain's CDR3 is CSVGEGVHEQYF. The CDR3 DNA is TGCAGCGTTGGGGAGGGAGTCCACGAGCAGTACTTC.

V gene TRBV6-2 or TRBV6-3 combines with J gene TRBJ2-1; D is possibly TRBD1 or TRBD2 (5 bases each). The CDR3 consists of 14 residues. V lost 1 base to trimming and J lost 9 bases, with 13 bases between them. Germline CDR1 MNHEY, CDR2 SVGEGT. In DNA form, the CDR3 reads TGTGCCAGCAGTTACTGGTTAGGGGAGATTGAGCAGTTCTTC. Its translation is CASSYWLGEIEQFF.

This chain connects TRBV3-1 to TRBJ1-2; 10 positions agree with TRBD1. CDR1 LGHDT and CDR2 YNNKEL come from the germline V gene (reference sequence). There are 16 residues in the CDR3. Unmatched junction bases numbered 7, after V lost 0 bases and J lost 6 bases. The CDR3: CASSQDVTGGGHGYTF. CDR3 DNA sequence: TGTGCCAGCAGCCAAGATGTGACAGGGGGCGGCCATGGCTACACCTTC.

This rearrangement joins TRBV12-3 or TRBV12-4 to TRBJ1-2; D is ambiguous. V was shortened by 1 base and J by 2 bases, with 11 bases between the two germline ends. The CDR3 runs to 15 residues. The CDR3 region has the DNA TGTGCCAGCAGTTTAGGATTTGTGGGGAACTATGGCTACACCTTC. As protein: CASSLGFVGNYGYTF.

The rearrangement links TRBV2 to TRBJ1-1; D uncertain. The CDR3 is 14 residues long. The germline gives CDR1 SNHLY, CDR2 FYNNEI. The V end was cut by 7 bases, the J end by 0 bases, with 12 bases between. The CDR3 sequence is CASNSPFLNTEAFF. The CDR3 DNA reads TGTGCCAGCAATTCACCTTTTCTGAACACTGAAGCTTTCTTT. The variable domain in full, completed from reference TRBV2 and TRBJ1-1, reads EPEVTQTPSHQVTQMGQEVILRCVPISNHLYFYWYRQILGQKVEFLVSFYNNEISEKSEIFDDQFSVERPDGSNFTLKIRSTKLEDSAMYFCASNSPFLNTEAFFGQGTRLTVV.

CDR3: CASSRLYMGEVTLFETQYF. The CDR3 DNA reads as TGTGCCAGCAGCAGACTTTACATGGGGGAGGTTACTTTGTTCGAGACCCAGTACTTC. The rearrangement joins TRBV6-1 to TRBJ2-5; D possibly corresponds to TRBD2 (6 bases). CDR3 length: 19 amino acids. Germline V gives CDR1 MNHNS, CDR2 SASEGT. Trimming removed 6 bases from V and 5 bases from J, with 31 bases in between.

This sequence joins TRBV6-4 and TRBJ1-2; D might be TRBD1 (6 bases). This CDR3 has 15 residues. Germline V lookup: CDR1 MRHNA, CDR2 SNTAGT. The germline V and J ends were trimmed by 0 bases and 6 bases, with 14 bases remaining between them. The CDR3 coding sequence is TGTGCCAGCAGTGACTCTCCAGGGGAGATTCATGGCTACACCTTC. It encodes CASSDSPGEIHGYTF.

This chain connects TRBV4-1 to TRBJ2-7; D possibly matches TRBD1 or TRBD2 (5 bases each). V was clipped by 1 base and J by 3 bases, with 28 bases between them. The CDR3 spans 20 residues. Germline CDR1 MGHRA, CDR2 YSYEKL. DNA for the CDR3: TGCGCCAGCAGCCAAGGGGAAGTAAGTGGAAGGGGAGTGCCAGACTACGAGCAGTACTTC. Encoded protein: CASSQGEVSGRGVPDYEQYF.